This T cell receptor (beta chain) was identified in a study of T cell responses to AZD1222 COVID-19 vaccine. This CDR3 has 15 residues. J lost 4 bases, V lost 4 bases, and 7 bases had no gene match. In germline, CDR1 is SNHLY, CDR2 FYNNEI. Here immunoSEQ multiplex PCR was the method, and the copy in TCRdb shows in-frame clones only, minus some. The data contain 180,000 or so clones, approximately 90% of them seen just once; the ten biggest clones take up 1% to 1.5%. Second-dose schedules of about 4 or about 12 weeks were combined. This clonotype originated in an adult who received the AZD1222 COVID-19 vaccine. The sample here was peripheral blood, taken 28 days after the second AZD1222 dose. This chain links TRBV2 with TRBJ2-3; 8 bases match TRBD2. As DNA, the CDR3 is TGTGCCAGCAGTGCCGGGCGGGGGGTGGCAGATACGCAGTATTTT. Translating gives CASSAGRGVADTQYF.